This TCR beta chain was identified in a study of blood T cell repertoires in COVID-19. Measured with immunoSEQ multiplex PCR; TCRdb has only the in-frame clones, and not every one. Of approximately 150,000 clones listed, more than 65% are singletons. The germline CDR1 and CDR2 sequences are SGHRS and YFSETQ. The CDR3 has 15 residues. V was clipped by 7 bases and J by 0 bases; unmatched bases: 5. The gene calls are TRBV5-1 and TRBJ2-2; 8 bases agree with TRBD2. Sequenced sample: PBMCs or T cells enriched from blood (not recorded which). This receptor was taken from a woman aged 40 to 49 with acute COVID-19. CDR3 DNA sequence: TGCGCCAGCGACAATAGCGGGACGAACACCGGGGAGCTGTTTTTT. It codes for CASDNSGTNTGELFF.